This TCR gamma chain was documented in a study of Vδ1+ human thymocytes (dated by TCRdb to the late 2010s). Study-wide context: As a data resource, the study described the mRNA-level TRG and TRD CDR3 repertoires found in highly purified Vdelta1+ thymocytes taken from young children. Earlier work had validated the multiplex-based CDR3 amplicon strategy against 5'RACE-based methods for generating CDR3 amplicons.

Thymic samples were depleted of alphabeta T cells, then CD3+ TCRVdelta1+ TCRVdelta2- thymocytes were FACS-sorted. Sorted Vdelta1+ thymocyte purity ranged from about 98% to 99.6%. The thymic specimens were obtained from fewer than 10 paediatric patients, aged about 5 days to 17 months, who were having corrective cardiac surgery. Thymic tissue was dispersed, and mononuclear cells were isolated on a Histopaque-1077 density gradient. Staining used anti-TCRVdelta1 clone TS8.2, anti-TCRVdelta2 clone B6, anti-CD3 clone HIT3a and anti-TCRalphabeta clone IP26 antibodies. RNA was extracted with the RNeasy mini kit and reverse transcribed using Superscript III. To generate the CDR3 amplicons, a multiplex PCR was run using pooled V-gene forward primers together with a constant-region reverse primer that carried Illumina adaptor overhangs. After gel purification, the amplicons were indexed with Nextera index primers over approximately 8 extra PCR cycles and then purified using AMPure XP beads. Libraries were sequenced on an Illumina MiSeq with paired-end 250 bp reads, dual indexing and roughly 19% PhiX spike-in. Processing in the source paper ran as follows. FastQC was used to check read quality, and ea-utils fastq-join was used to merge TRG read pairs. IMGT/HighV-QUEST was used to annotate sequences, retaining only productive sequences with an unambiguous V-gene assignment, and each clonotype was defined by an identical CDR3 sequence. For downstream analysis, the tools were VDJtools 1.1.1, tcR 2.2.3, Treemap and vegan Shannon diversity in R 3.4.4. Public reads were reanalyzed in TCRdb with CATT, and rows carrying the same DNA were merged afterwards. Here the V and J calls rest on TCRdb's processing, not on the authors' analysis. The sample table shows several thousand gamma-chain clones, and around 42% are seen once. The ten largest clonotypes hold roughly 2.1% of the sample.

On this clone itself: The antigen it binds to is not known. Base qualities are not recorded, but no much larger clone differs from it by a single base.

V loses 3 bases at its end and J loses 2 bases; junction bases beyond the gene matches: 4. The CDR3 starts with the cysteine, ends with the phenylalanine, and has 13 residues. Only the CDR3 DNA is retained, 39 bases long and in frame from the first base. The germline V gene (reference sequence) supplies CDR1 GITISATS and CDR2 ISYDGTV. On the study overall, not on this receptor specifically: Because no clustering by age or sex was observed, donors were not stratified by these variables in the analyses. Although sort purity was high, around 21% of thymic TRD sequences were Vdelta2 (with a few Vdelta3), in contrast to the peripheral blood Vdelta1+ controls. In contrast to oligoclonal peripheral blood repertoires, thymic TRG and TRD repertoires appeared to be highly polyclonal with Gaussian CDR3 length distributions. The use of highly purified populations and single-cell validation was advised by the authors, since misinterpretation of bulk repertoire data could be caused by unexpected Vdelta2 sequences. Donors shared many TRG clonotypes (up to 6.9x10^3), but TRD repertoires were essentially private, with at most 116 shared.

The rearrangement combines TRGV9 with TRGJ1 or TRGJ2. Sample: Vdelta1+ gamma-delta thymocytes from the thymus. Explained via the paper, the cell subset or site label denotes: FACS-sorted CD3+ TCRalphabeta- TCRVdelta1+ TCRVdelta2- thymocytes. The TCR originated in a boy younger than two who had congenital heart surgery. The nucleotides read TGTGCCTTGTGGGAGCTCTATTATTATAAGAAACTCTTT. It specifies CALWELYYYKKLF.